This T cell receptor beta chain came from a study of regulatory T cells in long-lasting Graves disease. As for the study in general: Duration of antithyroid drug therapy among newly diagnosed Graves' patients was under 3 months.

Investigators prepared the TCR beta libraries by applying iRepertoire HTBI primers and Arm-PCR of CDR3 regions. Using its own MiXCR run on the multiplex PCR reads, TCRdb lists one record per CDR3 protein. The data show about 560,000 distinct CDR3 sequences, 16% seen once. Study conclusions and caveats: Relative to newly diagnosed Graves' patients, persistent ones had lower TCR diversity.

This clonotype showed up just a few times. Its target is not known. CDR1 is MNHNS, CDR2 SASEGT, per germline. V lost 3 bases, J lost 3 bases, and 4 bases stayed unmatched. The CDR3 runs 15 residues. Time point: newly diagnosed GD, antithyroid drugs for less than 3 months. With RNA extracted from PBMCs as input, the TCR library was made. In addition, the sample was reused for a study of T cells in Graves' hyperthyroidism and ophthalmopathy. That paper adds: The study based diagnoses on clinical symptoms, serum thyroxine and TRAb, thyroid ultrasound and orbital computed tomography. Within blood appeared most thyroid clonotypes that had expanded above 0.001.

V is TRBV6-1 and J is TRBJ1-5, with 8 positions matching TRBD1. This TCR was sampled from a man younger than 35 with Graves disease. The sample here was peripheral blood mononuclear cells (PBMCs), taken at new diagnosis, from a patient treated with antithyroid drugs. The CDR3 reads CASSDRDRLNQPQHF. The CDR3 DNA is TGTGCCAGCAGTGATAGGGACAGGCTCAATCAGCCCCAGCATTTT.